What follows are 24 T cell receptor beta chains derived from one specimen sequenced in a study of identifying expanded T cells in peripheral blood (dated by TCRdb to between 2017 and 2020). Receptors were amplified or captured by the immunoSEQ multiplex PCR assay. The table comes from immuneACCESS by way of TCRdb, which keeps in-frame sequences with V and J called. Part of the clones is missing from these tables; in studies checked, under half for an unresolved V gene and the rest for unknown reasons. This sample comprises around 99,000 clones, roughly nine tenths of them detected only once. The biggest ten clones account for just under 8.5% of the sample. The specimen sequenced was blood. All receptors come from a person aged 18 to 75 in good health.

The V call is TRBV5-6, the J call TRBJ1-6; TRBD1 aligns across 7 bases. CDR3 size: 16 residues. V shed 3 bases and J 8 bases; nucleotides not matched to a gene: 11. CDR1 is SGHDT, CDR2 YYEEEE, per germline. CDR3 residues: CASSSWRGLLYSPLHF. The CDR3 DNA follows: TGTGCCAGCAGCTCGTGGAGGGGGCTTTTATATTCACCCCTCCACTTT.

This clone appeared once. This chain uses TRBV9 with TRBJ1-1; the D gene is possibly TRBD1 (5 bases). Germline CDR1 and CDR2: SGDLS and YYNGEE. V lost 0 bases, J lost 7 bases, and 16 bases lay in between. There are 15 residues in the CDR3. CDR3 DNA sequence: TGTGCCAGCAGCGTAGAAGCCAGGGTCGGGGGTGAAGCTTTCTTT. Its translation is CASSVEARVGGEAFF.

This chain connects TRBV6-5 to TRBJ2-3; either TRBD1 or TRBD2 may fit D (6 bases each). Germline values: CDR1 MNHEY, CDR2 SVGAGI. The CDR3 has 15 amino acids. Trimming pared 6 bases from V and 5 bases from J, leaving 18 bases between. The CDR3 DNA follows: TGTGCCAGCAGGGAGCGAGGGGGGCGGGGAGATACGCAGTATTTT. It codes for CASRERGGRGDTQYF.

V gene TRBV7-2 combines with J gene TRBJ1-6; D call uncertain. V shed 7 bases and J shed 7 bases, with 8 bases lying between them. Germline loops: CDR1 SGHTA, CDR2 FQGNSA. The CDR3 is 12 amino acids. CDR3 in amino acids: CASTLGNSPLHF. The CDR3 DNA follows: TGTGCCAGCACCTTGGGGAATTCACCCCTCCACTTT.

This clone was observed a few times. V gene TRBV5-1 combines with J gene TRBJ2-1; possibly TRBD2 for D (5 bases). The CDR3 contains 16 residues. V dropped 0 bases and J dropped 4 bases, with 14 bases sitting between them. Germline-derived CDR1 and CDR2 are SGHRS and YFSETQ. CDR3 protein: CASSLAAGLGYNEQFF. Written as DNA, the CDR3 is TGCGCCAGCAGCTTGGCCGCCGGACTGGGATACAATGAGCAGTTCTTC.

The chain has TRBV10-1 and TRBJ1-1; tentative D call: TRBD1 (6 bases). The CDR3 is made up of 13 amino acids. Germline CDR1 WNHNN, CDR2 SYGVQD (reference sequence). V shed 3 bases and J shed 4 bases, with 9 bases lying between them. The CDR3 loop is CASSDRGGTEAFF. The CDR3, as DNA: TGCGCCAGCAGTGACCGAGGGGGCACTGAAGCTTTCTTT.

The chain has TRBV18 and TRBJ2-1, with a possible D match to TRBD2 (6 bases). There are 14 residues in the CDR3. Trimming removed 4 bases from V and 2 bases from J, with 9 bases in between. Germline V gives CDR1 KGHSH, CDR2 LQKENI. The CDR3 here is CASSLAEAYNEQFF. The CDR3 DNA reads as TGTGCCAGCTCACTAGCGGAAGCCTACAATGAGCAGTTCTTC.

This clone came up once. J is TRBJ2-2 and V is TRBV5-4; D is undetermined. The CDR3 has 17 residues. From germline, CDR1 is SGHNT and CDR2 YYREEE (reference sequence). The V end lost 1 base, the J end lost 0 bases, and 13 bases lay between the germline ends. CDR3 DNA sequence: TGTGCCAGCAGCTTGTATGGCCTACCCGCGAACACCGGGGAGCTGTTTTTT. Amino acids: CASSLYGLPANTGELFF.

There are a few counts of this clone. The V gene is TRBV7-3, the J gene TRBJ2-2; D is perhaps TRBD1 (6 bases). Germline assignment: CDR1 SGHTA and CDR2 FQGTGA. The CDR3 runs 19 residues. The V and J ends lost 5 bases and 2 bases respectively, with 24 bases between them. The CDR3 protein is CASSRRGLVGTLNTGELFF. CDR3 DNA sequence: TGTGCCAGCAGCCGAAGGGGGTTAGTTGGGACACTCAACACCGGGGAGCTGTTTTTT.

The rearrangement links TRBV5-4 to TRBJ1-1, with TRBD1 identical over 8 bases. V lost 4 bases, J lost 1 base, and 9 bases stayed unmatched. In germline, CDR1 is SGHNT, CDR2 YYREEE (reference sequence). The CDR3 is made up of 16 amino acids. The CDR3 is CASSQVTGTGNTEAFF. CDR3 DNA: TGTGCCAGCAGCCAAGTCACCGGGACAGGGAACACTGAAGCTTTCTTT.

This chain uses TRBV6-5 with TRBJ2-2; D is unresolved. The CDR3 runs 16 residues. V lost 3 bases and J lost 6, with 17 bases in between. Germline CDR1 MNHEY, CDR2 SVGAGI. This CDR3 is CASSYRTASVPGELFF. For the CDR3, the DNA is TGTGCCAGCAGTTATCGGACGGCTTCGGTTCCCGGGGAGCTGTTTTTT.

The V gene is TRBV7-2, the J gene TRBJ1-2; D might be TRBD1 (6 bases). The CDR3 runs 13 residues. Germline V gene sequence: CDR1 SGHTA, CDR2 FQGNSA. V lost 1 base and J 8 bases, leaving 11 bases between the germline ends. This chain's CDR3 is CASSLDREGGYTF. The DNA for the CDR3 is TGTGCCAGCAGCTTAGACAGGGAAGGCGGCTACACCTTC.

The V and J genes are TRBV6-5 and TRBJ2-1, with 7 bases fitting TRBD2. V lost 2 bases, J lost 1 base, and 2 bases stayed unmatched. CDR3 length: 15 residues. Germline CDR1 MNHEY, CDR2 SVGAGI. The CDR3 region has the DNA TGTGCCAGCAGTTACCGGGGGGAATCCTACAATGAGCAGTTCTTC. Its translation is CASSYRGESYNEQFF.

V and J are TRBV5-6 and TRBJ2-7, with D unclear. Per the germline V gene, CDR1 is SGHDT and CDR2 is YYEEEE. The V end was cut by 1 base, the J end by 9 bases, with 14 bases between. This CDR3 is built from 13 residues. In DNA, the CDR3 is TGTGCCAGCAGCTTGACGCGCTCCCGGGCGCAGTACTTC. It translates to CASSLTRSRAQYF.

J is TRBJ1-4 and V is TRBV4-3; weak D call: TRBD1 (5 bases). CDR1 is LGHNA, CDR2 YSLEER, per germline. V was clipped by 4 bases and J by 6 bases, with 24 bases between them. The CDR3 length is 18 residues. CDR3 bases: TGCGCCAGCAGCCCGAAAGGATCCTGGGTGACAGCAGATGAAAAACTGTTTTTT. This translates into CASSPKGSWVTADEKLFF.

This rearrangement joins TRBV6-6 to TRBJ2-7; TRBD1 aligns across 7 bases. The ends lost 8 bases at V and 5 bases at J; junction bases unmatched: 12. CDR1 is MNHNY and CDR2 is SVGAGI in the germline V gene (reference sequence). The CDR3 sequence is 14 residues long. CDR3 nucleotides: TGTGCCAGCCACGGACAGGACTTCATCCACGAGCAGTACTTC. Its translation: CASHGQDFIHEQYF.

The gene calls are TRBV18 and TRBJ2-5; TRBD1 matches at 8 bases. V gave up 3 bases and J gave up 5 bases; unmatched junction bases: 8. Looked up from germline, CDR1 is KGHSH and CDR2 is LQKENI. CDR3 size: 15 residues. The CDR3 loop reads CASSPTRTGRETQYF. The DNA for the CDR3 is TGTGCCAGCTCACCTACCCGGACAGGGCGTGAGACCCAGTACTTC.

The V call is TRBV28, the J call TRBJ2-7, with 8 bases that match TRBD2. This CDR3 region has 17 residues. Germline assignment: CDR1 MDHEN and CDR2 SYDVKM. Losses at the gene ends were 6 bases for V and 2 bases for J; bases not matched to a gene: 15. The CDR3 coding sequence is TGTGCCAGCAGACACGGGGGGGGAGCCACGGCCCCCTACGAGCAGTACTTC. Protein: CASRHGGGATAPYEQYF.

This sequence joins TRBV6-5 and TRBJ1-6; unclear D gene. CDR3 size: 13 residues. Looked up from germline, CDR1 is MNHEY and CDR2 is SVGAGI. V lost 6 bases, J lost 9 bases, and 12 bases lay in between. In DNA form, the CDR3 reads TGTGCCAGCAGGCTGACACCTACTTCACCCCTCCACTTT. It is translated as CASRLTPTSPLHF.

This clone was observed a handful of times. V is TRBV7-8 and J is TRBJ1-2, with a possible D match to TRBD1 (6 bases). V dropped 0 bases and J dropped 9 bases, with 11 bases sitting between them. The CDR3 extends over 13 amino acids. Germline values: CDR1 SGHVS, CDR2 FQNEAQ. CDR3 residues: CASSLATGDSYTF. The CDR3 nucleotides read TGTGCCAGCAGCTTAGCGACAGGTGATAGCTACACCTTC.

The chain recombines TRBV10-1 with TRBJ2-3; 8 bases are shared with TRBD1. Germline assignment: CDR1 WNHNN and CDR2 SYGVQD (reference sequence). Losses at the gene ends were 4 bases for V and 0 bases for J; bases not matched to a gene: 6. The CDR3 has 16 amino acids. The CDR3 sequence: CASSVHRGTSTDTQYF. The CDR3 bases are TGCGCCAGCAGTGTTCACAGGGGGACTAGCACAGATACGCAGTATTTT.

The chain employs TRBV9 and TRBJ2-1; possibly TRBD1 or TRBD2 for D (5 bases each). The CDR3 is 13 residues long. V lost 4 bases and J 7 bases, leaving 12 bases between the germline ends. The germline V gene has CDR1 SGDLS and CDR2 YYNGEE. The chain's CDR3 is CASSKGPQNEQFF. CDR3 nucleotide sequence: TGTGCCAGCAGCAAGGGACCTCAAAATGAGCAGTTCTTC. The variable domain in full, completed from reference TRBV9 and TRBJ2-1, reads DSGVTQTPKHLITATGQRVTLRCSPRSGDLSVYWYQQSLDQGLQFLIQYYNGEERAKGNILERFSAQQFPDLHSELNLSSLELGDSALYFCASSKGPQNEQFFGPGTRLTVL.

The chain couples TRBV19 to TRBJ2-2; D may correspond to TRBD1 or TRBD2 (5 bases each). CDR3 length: 14 residues. CDR1 and CDR2 from the germline V gene are LNHDA and SQIVND (reference sequence). V shed 6 bases and J shed 0 bases, with 8 bases lying between them. Here the CDR3 DNA reads TGTGCCAGTAGCCGGGACGCGAACACCGGGGAGCTGTTTTTT. It is translated as CASSRDANTGELFF.

The V and J genes are TRBV19 and TRBJ1-5; TRBD1 agrees at 8 bases. The germline CDR1 and CDR2 sequences are LNHDA and SQIVND (reference sequence). The CDR3 is 14 residues long. Losses at the gene ends were 6 bases for V and 5 bases for J; bases not matched to a gene: 6. The CDR3 loop reads CASSGQGKDQPQHF. In nucleotides, the CDR3 is TGTGCCAGTAGCGGACAGGGAAAGGATCAGCCCCAGCATTTT.